The 15 T cell receptor beta chains below were found in one sample sequenced in a study of blood T cell repertoires in COVID-19. Generated by immunoSEQ multiplex PCR, the TCRdb table keeps only in-frame clones and is missing some. The sample lists 200,000 to 250,000 clones; about 79% were seen once. Sequencing was performed on peripheral blood. The receptor source for this set is a man in his forties or fifties with active or convalescent COVID-19.

The V gene is TRBV7-9, the J gene TRBJ1-2; 8 positions agree with TRBD1. The length of the CDR3 is 13 residues. V was clipped by 3 bases and J by 6 bases; unmatched bases: 3. Germline V lookup: CDR1 SEHNR, CDR2 FQNEAQ (reference sequence). The chain's CDR3 is CASSLDRDDGYTF. DNA for the CDR3: TGTGCCAGCAGCTTGGACAGGGATGATGGCTACACCTTC. Full variable domain (rest looked up from reference TRBV7-9 and TRBJ1-2): DTGVSQNPRHKITKRGQNVTFRCDPISEHNRLYWYRQTLGQGPEFLTYFQNEAQLEKSRLLSDRFSAERPKGSFSTLEIQRTEQGDSAMYLCASSLDRDDGYTFGSGTRLTVV.

The chain has TRBV19 and TRBJ1-1, with TRBD1 matching 10 bases. The J segment lost 0 bases and the V segment lost 4 bases, leaving 5 bases of the junction unmatched. There are 16 residues in the CDR3. Germline CDR1 LNHDA, CDR2 SQIVND (reference sequence). The CDR3 sequence: CASSTRTGGLNTEAFF. The CDR3 region has the DNA TGTGCCAGTAGTACTCGGACAGGGGGATTGAACACTGAAGCTTTCTTT.

The V and J genes are TRBV27 and TRBJ1-6; 7 bases are a match to TRBD1. V gave up 6 bases and J gave up 10 bases; unmatched junction bases: 9. The CDR3 sequence is 14 residues long. Germline values: CDR1 MNHEY, CDR2 SMNVEV (reference sequence). CDR3 nucleotide sequence: TGTGCCAGCAGAATAGACAGGGTTGGGTCACCCCTCCACTTT. Its protein is CASRIDRVGSPLHF.

The V and J genes are TRBV5-1 and TRBJ2-6, with 9 bases fitting TRBD1. From germline, CDR1 is SGHRS and CDR2 YFSETQ. This CDR3 spans 18 amino acids. The V and J ends lost 4 bases and 0 bases, in that order; junction bases with no gene match: 8. The CDR3 sequence: CASSHRTGEGSGANVLTF. The CDR3 coding sequence is TGCGCCAGCAGCCACAGGACAGGGGAGGGCTCTGGGGCCAACGTCCTGACTTTC.

The CDR3 reads CASSRLQGRTDTQYF. DNA of the CDR3: TGCGCCAGCAGCCGGTTGCAGGGTCGGACAGATACGCAGTATTTT. The J gene is TRBJ2-3, the V gene TRBV4-3, with D tentatively TRBD1 (5 bases). This CDR3 comprises 15 residues. The V end lost 4 bases, the J end lost 3 bases, and 14 bases lay between the germline ends. Germline V gene lookup returns CDR1 LGHNA and CDR2 YSLEER.

V is TRBV5-1 and J is TRBJ1-1; TRBD1 matches 9 bases. This CDR3 spans 16 amino acids. Germline CDR1 SGHRS, CDR2 YFSETQ. With V trimmed by 4 bases and J by 5 bases, 12 bases remained unmatched. As DNA, the CDR3 is TGCGCCAGCAGCCCCACTCACAGGGGGCGGCGGACTGAAGCTTTCTTT. This encodes CASSPTHRGRRTEAFF.

The V call is TRBV2, the J call TRBJ1-4; D perhaps matches TRBD1 (5 bases). This CDR3 is 14 amino acids long. Germline V lookup: CDR1 SNHLY, CDR2 FYNNEI. V lost 6 bases and J lost 9, with 17 bases in between. CDR3 in amino acids: CASRDPRTPQKLFF. CDR3 sequence (DNA): TGTGCCAGCAGAGACCCTAGGACACCCCAAAAACTGTTTTTT.

The chain has TRBV24-1 and TRBJ2-7; 13 bases map to TRBD2. This CDR3 has 16 amino acids. The V gene end was trimmed by 4 bases and the J gene end by 5 bases; junction bases not matched to a gene: 7. Germline V gene data show CDR1 as KGHDR and CDR2 as SFDVKD. This CDR3 is CATSDRTSGSLDEQYF. CDR3 sequence (DNA): TGTGCCACCAGTGACCGGACTAGCGGGAGCTTGGACGAGCAGTACTTC.

The chain recombines TRBV6-1 with TRBJ2-7; a weak D match, TRBD2 (7 bases). Germline V gene sequence: CDR1 MNHNS, CDR2 SASEGT. Trimming took off 0 bases at V and 6 bases at J, with 39 bases between the two ends. The CDR3 loop spans 23 amino acids. The CDR3 region is CASSEARTRGGQWAGLVSLEQYF. CDR3 DNA: TGTGCCAGCAGTGAAGCCCGCACTAGGGGAGGACAGTGGGCTGGACTAGTGTCGCTCGAGCAGTACTTC.

The gene calls are TRBV15 and TRBJ2-7; no reliable D call. This CDR3 spans 14 amino acids. The germline V gene encodes CDR1 LNHNV and CDR2 YYDKDF (reference sequence). CDR3 in DNA: TGTGCCACCAGCAGAGATACCGCGACTGACTCCTCGGACGTC. Its protein is CATSRDTATDSSDV.

This clone was recorded only once. The gene calls are TRBV28 and TRBJ2-1; 12 bases align to TRBD2. The germline V gene has CDR1 MDHEN and CDR2 SYDVKM. V dropped 0 bases and J dropped 9; count of bases not matched to a gene: 6. The CDR3 has 16 amino acids. CDR3 nucleotides: TGTGCCAGCAGTTTATGGCTAGCGGGGGGGCCTAGTGAGCAGTTCTTC. Translation gives CASSLWLAGGPSEQFF.

CDR3 residues: CSVSQEYTEAFF. In DNA, the CDR3 is TGCAGCGTCTCACAGGAGTACACTGAAGCTTTCTTT. The V gene is TRBV29-1, the J gene TRBJ1-1, with D possibly being TRBD1 (5 bases). The CDR3 length is 12 residues. In germline, CDR1 is SQVTM, CDR2 ANQGSEA. Trimming took 6 bases from V and 3 from J, leaving 11 bases between them. The complete variable domain, with remaining parts taken from reference TRBV29-1 and TRBJ1-1, reads SAVISQKPSRDICQRGTSLTIQCQVDSQVTMMFWYRQQPGQSLTLIATANQGSEATYESGFVIDKFPISRPNLTFSTLTVSNMSPEDSSIYLCSVSQEYTEAFFGQGTRLTVV.

This clone is a singleton in its sample. The V call is TRBV5-6, the J call TRBJ2-4, with 11 bases identical to TRBD1. Germline CDR1 reads SGHDT; CDR2 reads YYEEEE. The CDR3 covers 14 residues. Losses at the gene ends were 4 bases for V and 7 bases for J; bases not matched to a gene: 4. The CDR3 sequence: CASSDGTGGNIQYF. In nucleotides, the CDR3 is TGTGCCAGCAGCGACGGGACAGGGGGGAACATTCAGTACTTC.

The CDR3 region is CASSVATVAGGPETQYF. The CDR3 DNA sequence: TGTGCCAGCAGCGTAGCTACGGTAGCGGGAGGGCCAGAGACCCAGTACTTC. V and J are TRBV9 and TRBJ2-5; 11 bases align to TRBD2. After removal of 0 bases from V and 4 bases from J, the junction contained 8 bases not matched to a gene. This CDR3 is built from 17 residues. CDR1 and CDR2 from the germline V gene are SGDLS and YYNGEE.

The CDR3 is CASSPVAGADYNEQFF. The CDR3 nucleotides are TGCGCCAGCAGCCCCGTAGCGGGAGCTGACTACAATGAGCAGTTCTTC. The chain recombines TRBV5-1 with TRBJ2-1; the match to TRBD2 covers 9 bases. The CDR3 has 16 amino acids. Germline-derived CDR1 and CDR2 are SGHRS and YFSETQ. V was clipped by 4 bases and J by 3 bases; unmatched bases: 8.